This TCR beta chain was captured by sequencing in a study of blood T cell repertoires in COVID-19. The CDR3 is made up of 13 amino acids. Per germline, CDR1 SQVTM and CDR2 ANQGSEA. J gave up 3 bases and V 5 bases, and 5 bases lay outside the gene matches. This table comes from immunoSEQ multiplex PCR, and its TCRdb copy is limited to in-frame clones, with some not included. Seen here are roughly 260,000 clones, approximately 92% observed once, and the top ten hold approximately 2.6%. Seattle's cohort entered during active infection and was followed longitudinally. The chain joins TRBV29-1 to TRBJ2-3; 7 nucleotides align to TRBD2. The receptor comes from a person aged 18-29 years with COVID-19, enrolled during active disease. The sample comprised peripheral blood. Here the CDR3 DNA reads TGCAGCGTTAAGAGCGGGACTACAGATACGCAGTATTTT. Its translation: CSVKSGTTDTQYF.